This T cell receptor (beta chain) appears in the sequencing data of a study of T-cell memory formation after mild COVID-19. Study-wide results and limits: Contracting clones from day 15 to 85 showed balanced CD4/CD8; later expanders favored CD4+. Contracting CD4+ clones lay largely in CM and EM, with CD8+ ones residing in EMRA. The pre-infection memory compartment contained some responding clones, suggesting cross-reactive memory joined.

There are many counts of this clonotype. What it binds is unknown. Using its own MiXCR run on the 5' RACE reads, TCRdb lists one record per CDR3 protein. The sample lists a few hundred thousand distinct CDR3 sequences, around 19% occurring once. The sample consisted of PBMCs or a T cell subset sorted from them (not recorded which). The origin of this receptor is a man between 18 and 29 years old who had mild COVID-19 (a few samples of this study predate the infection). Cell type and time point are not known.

CDR3 residues: CASSFSGANVLTF. CDR3 in DNA: TGTGCCAGCAGCTTCTCTGGGGCCAACGTCCTGACTTTC. The V call is TRBV7-8, the J call TRBJ2-6, with no clear D. Germline V gene sequence: CDR1 SGHVS, CDR2 FQNEAQ. The CDR3 covers 13 residues. Between the trimmed V and J ends, which lost 3 bases and 0 bases, there was a span of 0 bases. Full variable domain (remainder filled in from reference TRBV7-8 and TRBJ2-6): GAGVSQSPRYKVAKRGQDVALRCDPISGHVSLFWYQQALGQGPEFLTYFQNEAQLDKSGLPSDRFFAERPEGSVSTLKIQRTQQEDSAVYLCASSFSGANVLTFGAGSRLTVL.